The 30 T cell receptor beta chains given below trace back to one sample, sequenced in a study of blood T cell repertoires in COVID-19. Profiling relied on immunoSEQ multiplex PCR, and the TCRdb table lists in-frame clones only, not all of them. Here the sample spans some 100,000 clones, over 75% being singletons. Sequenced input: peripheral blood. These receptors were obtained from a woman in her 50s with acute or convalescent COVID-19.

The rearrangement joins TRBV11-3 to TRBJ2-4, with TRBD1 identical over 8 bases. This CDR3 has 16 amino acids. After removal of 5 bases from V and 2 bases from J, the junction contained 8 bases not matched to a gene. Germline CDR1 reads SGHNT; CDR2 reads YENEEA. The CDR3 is CASSAGQGLSKNIQYF. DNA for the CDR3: TGTGCCAGCAGCGCAGGACAGGGCCTATCCAAAAACATTCAGTACTTC.

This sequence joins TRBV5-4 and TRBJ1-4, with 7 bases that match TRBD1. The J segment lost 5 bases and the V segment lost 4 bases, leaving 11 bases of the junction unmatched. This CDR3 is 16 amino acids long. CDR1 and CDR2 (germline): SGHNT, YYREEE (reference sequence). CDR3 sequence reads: CASSAKSGQPNEKLFF. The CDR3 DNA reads TGTGCCAGCAGCGCTAAATCGGGACAGCCCAATGAAAAACTGTTTTTT.

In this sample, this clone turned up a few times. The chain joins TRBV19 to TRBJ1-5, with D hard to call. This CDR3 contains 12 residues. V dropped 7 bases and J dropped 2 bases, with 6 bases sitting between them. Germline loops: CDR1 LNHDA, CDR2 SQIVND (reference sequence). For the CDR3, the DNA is TGTGCCAGTACCTCGGGCAATCAGCCCCAGCATTTT. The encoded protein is CASTSGNQPQHF.

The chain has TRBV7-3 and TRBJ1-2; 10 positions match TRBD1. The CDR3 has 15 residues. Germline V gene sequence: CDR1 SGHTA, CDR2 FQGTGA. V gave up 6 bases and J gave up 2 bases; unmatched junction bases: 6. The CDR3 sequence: CASRAQGQGNYGYTF. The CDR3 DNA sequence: TGTGCCAGCAGGGCACAGGGACAGGGGAACTATGGCTACACCTTC. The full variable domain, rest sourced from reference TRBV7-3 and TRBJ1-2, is GAGVSQTPSNKVTEKGKYVELRCDPISGHTALYWYRQSLGQGPEFLIYFQGTGAADDSGLPNDRFFAVRPEGSVSTLKIQRTERGDSAVYLCASRAQGQGNYGYTFGSGTRLTVV.

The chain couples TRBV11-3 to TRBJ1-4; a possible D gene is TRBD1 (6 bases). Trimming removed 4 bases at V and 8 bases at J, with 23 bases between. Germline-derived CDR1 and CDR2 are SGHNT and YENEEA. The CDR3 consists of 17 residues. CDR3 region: CASSSENQQGCDEKLFF. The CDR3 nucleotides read TGTGCCAGCAGCTCCGAAAACCAACAGGGATGTGACGAAAAACTGTTTTTT. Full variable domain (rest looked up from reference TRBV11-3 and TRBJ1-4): EAGVVQSPRYKIIEKKQPVAFWCNPISGHNTLYWYLQNLGQGPELLIRYENEEAVDDSQLPKDRFSAERLKGVDSTLKIQPAELGDSAVYLCASSSENQQGCDEKLFFGSGTQLSVL.

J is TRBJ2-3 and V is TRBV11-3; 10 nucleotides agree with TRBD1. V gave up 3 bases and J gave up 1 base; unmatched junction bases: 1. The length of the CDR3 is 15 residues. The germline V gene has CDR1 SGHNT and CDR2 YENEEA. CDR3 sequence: CASSFGTGGTDTQYF. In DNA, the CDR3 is TGTGCCAGCAGCTTCGGGACAGGGGGCACAGATACGCAGTATTTT.

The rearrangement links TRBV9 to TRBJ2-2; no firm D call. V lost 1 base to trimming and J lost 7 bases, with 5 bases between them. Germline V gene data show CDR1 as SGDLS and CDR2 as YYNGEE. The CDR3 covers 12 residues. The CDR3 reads CASSVSVGELFF. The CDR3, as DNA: TGTGCCAGCAGCGTATCCGTCGGGGAGCTGTTTTTT.

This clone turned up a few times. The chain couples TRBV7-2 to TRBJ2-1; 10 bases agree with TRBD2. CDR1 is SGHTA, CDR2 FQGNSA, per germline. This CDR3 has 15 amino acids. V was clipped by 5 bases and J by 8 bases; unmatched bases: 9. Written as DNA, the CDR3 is TGTGCCAGCAGCCCAGGCAGCGGGGGGGCCTATGAGCAGTTCTTC. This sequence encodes CASSPGSGGAYEQFF.

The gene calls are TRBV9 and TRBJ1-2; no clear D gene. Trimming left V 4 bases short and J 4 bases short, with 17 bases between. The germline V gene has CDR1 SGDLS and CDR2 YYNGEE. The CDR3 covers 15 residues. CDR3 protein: CASSPQPTPIYGYTF. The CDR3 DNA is TGTGCCAGCAGCCCACAGCCCACACCTATCTATGGCTACACCTTC. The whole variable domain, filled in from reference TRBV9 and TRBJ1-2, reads DSGVTQTPKHLITATGQRVTLRCSPRSGDLSVYWYQQSLDQGLQFLIQYYNGEERAKGNILERFSAQQFPDLHSELNLSSLELGDSALYFCASSPQPTPIYGYTFGSGTRLTVV.

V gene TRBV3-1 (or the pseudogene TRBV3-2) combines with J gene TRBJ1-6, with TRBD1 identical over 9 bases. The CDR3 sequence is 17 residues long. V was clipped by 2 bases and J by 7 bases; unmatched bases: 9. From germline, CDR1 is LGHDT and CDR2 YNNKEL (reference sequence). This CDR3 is CASSQRDRVVSNSPLHF. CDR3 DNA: TGTGCCAGCAGCCAACGGGACAGGGTAGTCTCGAATTCACCCCTCCACTTT.

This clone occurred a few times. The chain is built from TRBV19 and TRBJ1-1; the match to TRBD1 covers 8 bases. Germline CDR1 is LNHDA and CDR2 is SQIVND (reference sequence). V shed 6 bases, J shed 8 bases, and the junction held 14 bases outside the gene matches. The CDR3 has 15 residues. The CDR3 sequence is CASSRSPTGVPEAFF. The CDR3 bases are TGTGCCAGTAGCCGATCCCCGACAGGGGTCCCCGAAGCTTTCTTT.

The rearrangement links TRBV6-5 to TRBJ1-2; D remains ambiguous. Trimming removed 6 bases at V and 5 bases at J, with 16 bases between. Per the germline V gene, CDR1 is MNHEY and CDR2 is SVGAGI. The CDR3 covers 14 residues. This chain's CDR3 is CASSLSHTQYGYTF. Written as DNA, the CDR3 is TGTGCCAGCAGCTTATCACATACCCAATATGGCTACACCTTC.

The CDR3: CASSSTPTPAKNIQYF. The CDR3 nucleotides read TGCGCCAGCAGCTCCACTCCGACTCCAGCCAAAAACATTCAGTACTTC. The gene calls are TRBV5-1 and TRBJ2-4, with D unresolved. The CDR3 contains 16 residues. Germline V gene data show CDR1 as SGHRS and CDR2 as YFSETQ. V was clipped by 3 bases and J by 0 bases, with 13 bases between them.

The CDR3 coding sequence is TGTGCCATCAGTGAATTGGGGGGGAACTATGGCTACACCTTC. It encodes CAISELGGNYGYTF. V usage is TRBV10-3 and J usage is TRBJ1-2; tentatively, D is TRBD1 (5 bases). Trimming cost V 3 bases and J 2 bases, with 10 bases left between them. Germline CDR1 reads ENHRY; CDR2 reads SYGVKD. The CDR3 sequence is 14 residues long.

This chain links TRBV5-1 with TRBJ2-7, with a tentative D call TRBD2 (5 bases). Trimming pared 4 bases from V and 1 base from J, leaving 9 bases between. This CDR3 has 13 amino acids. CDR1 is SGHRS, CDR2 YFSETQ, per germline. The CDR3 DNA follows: TGCGCCAGCAGCCGGGGATCTTCCTACGAGCAGTACTTC. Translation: CASSRGSSYEQYF.

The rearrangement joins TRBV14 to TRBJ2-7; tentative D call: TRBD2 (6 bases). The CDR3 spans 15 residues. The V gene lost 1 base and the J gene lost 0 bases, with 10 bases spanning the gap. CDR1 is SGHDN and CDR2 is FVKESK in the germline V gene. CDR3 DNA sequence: TGTGCCAGCAGCCAAGTGGGGGGATCCTCCTACGAGCAGTACTTC. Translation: CASSQVGGSSYEQYF.

The CDR3 loop reads CASSSLRAGANVLTF. The CDR3 DNA is TGTGCCAGCAGTTCCCTCAGGGCAGGGGCCAACGTCCTGACTTTC. The V call is TRBV6-6, the J call TRBJ2-6; weak D call: TRBD1 (5 bases). V lost 4 bases and J 4 bases, leaving 11 bases between the germline ends. Germline loops: CDR1 MNHNY, CDR2 SVGAGI (reference sequence). This CDR3 region has 15 residues.

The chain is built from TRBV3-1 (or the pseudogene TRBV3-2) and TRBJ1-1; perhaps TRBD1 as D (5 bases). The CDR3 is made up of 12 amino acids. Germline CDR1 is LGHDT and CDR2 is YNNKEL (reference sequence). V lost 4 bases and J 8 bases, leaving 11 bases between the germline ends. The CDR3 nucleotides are TGTGCCAGCAGCCTGATTCGACAGGAAGCTTTCTTT. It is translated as CASSLIRQEAFF.

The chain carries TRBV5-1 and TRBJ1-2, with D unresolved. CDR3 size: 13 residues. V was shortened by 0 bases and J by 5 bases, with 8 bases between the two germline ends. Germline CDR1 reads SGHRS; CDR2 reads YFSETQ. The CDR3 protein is CASSLVADYGYTF. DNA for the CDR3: TGCGCCAGCAGCTTGGTAGCCGATTATGGCTACACCTTC.

CDR3 nucleotide sequence: TGTGCCAGTAGTAAAACCGGGACAGGTACCTACGAGCAGTACTTC. It specifies CASSKTGTGTYEQYF. V and J are TRBV19 and TRBJ2-7; 8 nucleotides line up with TRBD1. The length of the CDR3 is 15 residues. Germline V CDR1 and CDR2: LNHDA, SQIVND (reference sequence). Unmatched junction bases numbered 7, after V lost 4 bases and J lost 2 bases.

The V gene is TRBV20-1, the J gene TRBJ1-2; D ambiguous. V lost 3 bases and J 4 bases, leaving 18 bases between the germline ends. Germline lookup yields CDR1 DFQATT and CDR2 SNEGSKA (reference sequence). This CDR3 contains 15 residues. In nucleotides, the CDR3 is TGCAGTGCTAGTGTGGCCGCGAGGGCCTCCTATGGCTACACCTTC. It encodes CSASVAARASYGYTF.

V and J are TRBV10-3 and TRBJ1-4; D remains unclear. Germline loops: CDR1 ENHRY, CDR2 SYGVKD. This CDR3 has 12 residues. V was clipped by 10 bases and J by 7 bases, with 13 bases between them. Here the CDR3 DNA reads TGTGCCACCGGGGAAATCTCTGAAAAACTGTTTTTT. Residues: CATGEISEKLFF.

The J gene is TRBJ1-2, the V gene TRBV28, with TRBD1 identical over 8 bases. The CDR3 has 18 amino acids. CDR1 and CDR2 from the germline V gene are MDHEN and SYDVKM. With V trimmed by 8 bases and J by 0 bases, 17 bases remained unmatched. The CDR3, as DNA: TGTGCCAGCCAAAGTTTGGGGACAGGAAGTTCCTCTAACTATGGCTACACCTTC. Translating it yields CASQSLGTGSSSNYGYTF.

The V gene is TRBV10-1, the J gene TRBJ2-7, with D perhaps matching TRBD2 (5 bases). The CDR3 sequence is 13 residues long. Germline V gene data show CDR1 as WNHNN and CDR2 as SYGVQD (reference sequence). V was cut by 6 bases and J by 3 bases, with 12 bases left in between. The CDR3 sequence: CASSPGLIYEQYF. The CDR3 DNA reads TGCGCCAGCAGCCCCGGACTTATCTACGAGCAGTACTTC.

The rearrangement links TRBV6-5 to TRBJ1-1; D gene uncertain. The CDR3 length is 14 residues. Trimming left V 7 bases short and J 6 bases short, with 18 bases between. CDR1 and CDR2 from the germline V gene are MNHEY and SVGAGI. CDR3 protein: CASNGSPRGAEAFF. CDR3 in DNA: TGTGCCAGCAACGGGTCGCCCCGTGGAGCTGAAGCTTTCTTT.

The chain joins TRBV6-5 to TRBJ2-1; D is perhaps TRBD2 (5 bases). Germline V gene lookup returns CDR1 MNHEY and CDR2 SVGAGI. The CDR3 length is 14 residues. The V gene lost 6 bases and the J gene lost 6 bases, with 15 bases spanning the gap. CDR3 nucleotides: TGTGCCAGCAGGAGGGATAGGTCAGGCAATGAGCAGTTCTTC. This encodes CASRRDRSGNEQFF.

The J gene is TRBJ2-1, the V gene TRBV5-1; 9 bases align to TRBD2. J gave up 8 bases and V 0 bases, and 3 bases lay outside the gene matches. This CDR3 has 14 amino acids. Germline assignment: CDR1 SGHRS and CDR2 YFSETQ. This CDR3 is CASSLGASGDEQFF. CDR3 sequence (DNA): TGCGCCAGCAGCTTGGGGGCTAGCGGGGATGAGCAGTTCTTC.

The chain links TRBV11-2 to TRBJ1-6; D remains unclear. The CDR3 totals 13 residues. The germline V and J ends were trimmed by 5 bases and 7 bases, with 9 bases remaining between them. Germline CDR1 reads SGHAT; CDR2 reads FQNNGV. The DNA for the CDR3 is TGTGCCAGCAGCCTAAATATGAATTCACCCCTCCACTTT. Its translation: CASSLNMNSPLHF.

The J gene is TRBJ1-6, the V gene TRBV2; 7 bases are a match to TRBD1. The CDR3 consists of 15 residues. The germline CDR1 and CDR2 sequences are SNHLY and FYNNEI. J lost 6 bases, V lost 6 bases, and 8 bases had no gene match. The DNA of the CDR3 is TGTGCCAGCAGAGTGACAGGGTCGGGTAATTCACCCCTCCACTTT. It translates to CASRVTGSGNSPLHF. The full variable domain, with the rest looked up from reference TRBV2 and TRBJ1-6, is EPEVTQTPSHQVTQMGQEVILRCVPISNHLYFYWYRQILGQKVEFLVSFYNNEISEKSEIFDDQFSVERPDGSNFTLKIRSTKLEDSAMYFCASRVTGSGNSPLHFGNGTRLTVT.

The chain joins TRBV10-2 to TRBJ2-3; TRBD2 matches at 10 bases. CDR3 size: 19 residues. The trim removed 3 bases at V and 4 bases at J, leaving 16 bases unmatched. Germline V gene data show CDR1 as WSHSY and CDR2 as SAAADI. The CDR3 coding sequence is TGCGCCAGCAGTGACACCTCATATTTAGCGGGGGGAGTGGCAGATACGCAGTATTTT. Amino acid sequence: CASSDTSYLAGGVADTQYF.